The clone carrying this T cell receptor (beta chain) was counted many times. Its antigen is unknown. Other autoimmune disease, uncontrolled infection, pregnancy and lactation led to exclusion. V shed 5 bases and J shed 5 bases, with 19 bases lying between them. The CDR3 contains 15 residues. The germline V gene has CDR1 MNHNS and CDR2 SASEGT. This entry comes from a study of Graves' ophthalmopathy and Graves' hyperthyroidism. General study results and limits: Prediction of ophthalmopathy progression reached about 65% sensitivity and approximately 75% specificity.

The study amplified TCR beta CDR3 regions using RNA transcripts. Scientists carried out first-round RT-PCR using HTBI primers and then a second-round multiplex PCR. MiXCR, applied by TCRdb to the multiplex PCR reads, yields one record per CDR3 protein. Here the sample spans about 500,000 distinct CDR3 sequences, roughly 14% being singletons. Sequencing was done on a sample of blood. V and J are TRBV6-1 and TRBJ2-7; D is ambiguous. This clonotype originated in a woman in her thirties with Graves' ophthalmopathy. The CDR3 coding sequence is TGTGCCAGCAGTCGCCTTGCTTCGGACGCGCACGAGCAGTACTTC. It translates to CASSRLASDAHEQYF.